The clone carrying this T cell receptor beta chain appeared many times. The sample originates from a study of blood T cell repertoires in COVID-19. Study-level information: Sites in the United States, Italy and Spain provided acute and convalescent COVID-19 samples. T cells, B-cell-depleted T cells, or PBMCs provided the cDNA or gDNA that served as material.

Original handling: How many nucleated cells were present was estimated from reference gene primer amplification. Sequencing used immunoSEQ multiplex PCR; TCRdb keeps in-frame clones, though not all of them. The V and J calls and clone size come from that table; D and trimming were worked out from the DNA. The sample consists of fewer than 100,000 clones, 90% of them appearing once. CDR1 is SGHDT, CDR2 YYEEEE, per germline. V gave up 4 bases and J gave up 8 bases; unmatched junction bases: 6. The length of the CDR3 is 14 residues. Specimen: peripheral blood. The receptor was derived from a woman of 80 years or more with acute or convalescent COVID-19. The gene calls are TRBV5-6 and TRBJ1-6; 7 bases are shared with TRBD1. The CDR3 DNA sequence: TGTGCCAGCAGCCGCAGGGGGAGCGATTCACCCCTCCACTTT. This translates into CASSRRGSDSPLHF.